The 15 T cell receptor beta chains below come from one sample, sequenced in a study of response to subunit inactivated influenza vaccine. One entry per CDR3 protein results from TCRdb running MiXCR on the RT-PCR reads. The table lists hundreds of thousands of distinct CDR3 sequences, approximately 14% of them singletons. Material: PBMCs from blood, obtained approximately 12 days after vaccination. These receptors all come from a man aged 50 to 60 who received an inactivated influenza vaccine.

The chain couples TRBV7-2 to TRBJ2-3; a weak D match, TRBD1 (5 bases). Germline V lookup: CDR1 SGHTA, CDR2 FQGNSA. The CDR3 loop spans 13 amino acids. Trimming took 6 bases from V and 5 from J, leaving 12 bases between them. The CDR3 is CASRQTARDTQYF. The CDR3 coding sequence is TGTGCCAGCAGGCAGACAGCGCGAGATACGCAGTATTTT.

This clonotype has only a few counts. The V call is TRBV20-1, the J call TRBJ2-7; weak D call: TRBD2 (5 bases). Germline lookup yields CDR1 DFQATT and CDR2 SNEGSKA (reference sequence). V lost 0 bases to trimming and J lost 0 bases, with 15 bases between them. The CDR3 contains 16 residues. The DNA for the CDR3 is TGCAGTGCTAGAGATTCGGTCCGAGGGAGCTCCTACGAGCAGTACTTC. Translating gives CSARDSVRGSSYEQYF.

The CDR3 DNA reads TGTGCCAGCAGCTTCACCCGAGACGAGGAGCAGTTCTTC. Protein sequence: CASSFTRDEEQFF. The chain couples TRBV7-2 to TRBJ2-1, with unresolved D. V shed 3 bases and J shed 10 bases, with 13 bases lying between them. The CDR3 consists of 13 residues. Germline V gives CDR1 SGHTA, CDR2 FQGNSA.

This clonotype turned up a few times. The chain couples TRBV5-1 to TRBJ2-2; 8 bases agree with TRBD1. After removal of 6 bases from V and 4 bases from J, the junction contained 5 bases not matched to a gene. Germline CDR1 SGHRS, CDR2 YFSETQ. CDR3 length equals 14 residues. The CDR3 DNA reads TGCGCCAGCATTAACACAGGGGGCACCGGGGAGCTGTTTTTT. Its translation: CASINTGGTGELFF. Using reference TRBV5-1 and TRBJ2-2 for the parts outside the CDR3, the full variable domain is KAGVTQTPRYLIKTRGQQVTLSCSPISGHRSVSWYQQTPGQGLQFLFEYFSETQRNKGNFPGRFSGRQFSNSRSEMNVSTLELGDSALYLCASINTGGTGELFFGEGSRLTVL.

This chain connects TRBV27 to TRBJ2-7; no clear D gene. Per the germline V gene, CDR1 is MNHEY and CDR2 is SMNVEV (reference sequence). CDR3 size: 15 residues. V was cut by 5 bases and J by 7 bases, with 21 bases left in between. For the CDR3, the DNA is TGTGCCAGCAGTAGCCAACCGGGTTTCATGGGGGAGCAGTACTTC. Translation gives CASSSQPGFMGEQYF.

This clonotype was picked up a small number of times. The rearrangement links TRBV5-1 to TRBJ1-2; 9 bases map to TRBD1. V dropped 1 base and J dropped 8; count of bases not matched to a gene: 6. This CDR3 comprises 14 residues. CDR1 is SGHRS and CDR2 is YFSETQ in the germline V gene. The CDR3 is CASSLTGGGKGYTF. The CDR3 DNA follows: TGCGCCAGCAGCTTGACAGGGGGCGGAAAGGGCTACACCTTC.

The chain has TRBV18 and TRBJ2-7; possibly TRBD2 for D (6 bases). The ends were cut back, 6 bases at V and 7 bases at J, with 10 bases in the middle. Germline values: CDR1 KGHSH, CDR2 LQKENI. The length of the CDR3 is 11 residues. This CDR3 reads CASSWAGEQYF. In nucleotides, the CDR3 is TGTGCCAGCTCCTGGGCGGGGGAGCAGTACTTC.

The CDR3 region is CSALLEVSQETQYF. The CDR3 region has the DNA TGCAGTGCTCTTTTGGAAGTATCGCAAGAGACCCAGTACTTC. This chain links TRBV20-1 with TRBJ2-5; D remains ambiguous. The germline V gene has CDR1 DFQATT and CDR2 SNEGSKA (reference sequence). With 5 bases removed from V and 2 bases from J, the gap between germline ends came to 15 bases. This CDR3 has 14 residues.

This clonotype was observed a few times. The J gene is TRBJ2-5, the V gene TRBV11-2; maybe TRBD2 (5 bases). Per the germline V gene, CDR1 is SGHAT and CDR2 is FQNNGV. The CDR3 is 17 amino acids. Between the trimmed V and J ends, which lost 4 bases and 2 bases, there was a span of 20 bases. CDR3: CASSSVFRVGLQETQYF. DNA for the CDR3: TGTGCCAGCAGCTCCGTTTTTCGGGTTGGACTTCAAGAGACCCAGTACTTC. Full variable domain (missing parts from reference TRBV11-2 and TRBJ2-5): EAGVAQSPRYKIIEKRQSVAFWCNPISGHATLYWYQQILGQGPKLLIQFQNNGVVDDSQLPKDRFSAERLKGVDSTLKIQPAKLEDSAVYLCASSSVFRVGLQETQYFGPGTRLLVL.

The V call is TRBV29-1, the J call TRBJ1-1; D possibly corresponds to TRBD1 (6 bases). Trimming took off 7 bases at V and 7 bases at J, with 19 bases between the two ends. Germline CDR1 is SQVTM and CDR2 is ANQGSEA. The CDR3 has 13 residues. The CDR3 sequence: CSANVQGGREAFF. The CDR3 DNA reads TGCAGCGCGAATGTACAGGGCGGACGTGAAGCTTTCTTT.

This clonotype came up a few times. V is TRBV29-1 and J is TRBJ2-5; 7 bases are a match to TRBD2. Germline V gives CDR1 SQVTM, CDR2 ANQGSEA. V shed 5 bases, J shed 0 bases, and the junction held 12 bases outside the gene matches. The length of the CDR3 is 16 residues. CDR3 in amino acids: CSVFGGMLRYQETQYF. The CDR3 DNA reads as TGCAGCGTTTTCGGGGGGATGTTGAGGTACCAAGAGACCCAGTACTTC.

This clonotype was recorded many times. V is TRBV29-1 and J is TRBJ1-1; D is ambiguous. Looked up from germline, CDR1 is SQVTM and CDR2 is ANQGSEA. Between the trimmed V and J ends, which lost 3 bases and 0 bases, there was a span of 11 bases. The CDR3 contains 14 residues. In DNA, the CDR3 is TGCAGCGTTGATTACCACGGCATGAACACTGAAGCTTTCTTT. It yields the protein CSVDYHGMNTEAFF.

This clonotype has only a few counts. This chain connects TRBV4-1 to TRBJ2-5, with D tentatively TRBD1 or TRBD2 (6 bases each). Trimming removed 2 bases at V and 1 base at J, with 8 bases between. From germline, CDR1 is MGHRA and CDR2 YSYEKL. The CDR3 is made up of 14 amino acids. The CDR3 DNA sequence: TGCGCCAGCAGCCAATCGGGGGCCCAAGAGACCCAGTACTTC. This encodes CASSQSGAQETQYF.

The chain couples TRBV6-1 to TRBJ2-1; perhaps TRBD2 as D (7 bases). CDR1 and CDR2 (germline): MNHNS, SASEGT. Trimming stripped 5 bases from V and 9 bases from J, with 20 bases between. The CDR3 loop spans 15 amino acids. The CDR3 DNA reads TGTGCCAGCAGTCTTGCGGGGGCCTTCCACACTGAGCAGTTCTTC. It is translated as CASSLAGAFHTEQFF.

The chain links TRBV18 to TRBJ1-2; TRBD1 agrees at 8 bases. Germline CDR1 and CDR2: KGHSH and LQKENI. V gave up 1 base and J gave up 6 bases; unmatched junction bases: 1. The CDR3 is 13 residues long. The DNA of the CDR3 is TGTGCCAGCTCACCACAACAGGGGGATGGCTACACCTTC. As protein: CASSPQQGDGYTF.